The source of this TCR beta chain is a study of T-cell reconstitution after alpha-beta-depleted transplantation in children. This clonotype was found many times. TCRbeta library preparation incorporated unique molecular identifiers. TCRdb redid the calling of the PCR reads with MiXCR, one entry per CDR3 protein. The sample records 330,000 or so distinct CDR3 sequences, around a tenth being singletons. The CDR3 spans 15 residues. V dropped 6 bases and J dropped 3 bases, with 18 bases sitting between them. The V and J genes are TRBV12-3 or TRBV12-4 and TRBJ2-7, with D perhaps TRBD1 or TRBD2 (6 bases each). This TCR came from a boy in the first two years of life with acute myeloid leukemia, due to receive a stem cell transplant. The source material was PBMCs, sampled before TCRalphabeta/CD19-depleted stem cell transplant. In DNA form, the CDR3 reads TGTGCCAGCAGGTCCGACTCGGGGGCGGTCTACGAGCAGTACTTC. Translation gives CASRSDSGAVYEQYF.